The clone carrying this TCR beta chain was detected only a few times. The antigen is not known. V trimming: 6 bases; J trimming: 10 bases; junction bases outside the gene matches: 18. The CDR3 covers 17 residues. Germline lookup yields CDR1 SEHNR and CDR2 FQNEAQ (reference sequence). This sample was taken from a study of beta chain features in type 1 diabetes. Study at large: Similarity in age, gender and cell yields was seen between patients and healthy donors. Examined across all samples were some 99 million sorted cells. Study observations and caveats: All four CD4+ subsets from Type 1 diabetes patients carried moderately but significantly shorter TCRB CDR3s. VDJ junctions sequenced from type 1 diabetes patients showed fewer insertions and more deletions.

Investigators reverse transcribed all isolated RNA, so they sequenced expressed TCRB transcripts. Generated by immunoSEQ multiplex PCR, the TCRdb table keeps only in-frame clones and is missing some. The sample comprises some 250,000 clones, over 11% of which are singletons, and approximately 0.018% rests with the top ten. The chain joins TRBV7-9 to TRBJ2-1; 10 bases are shared with TRBD2. The TCR originated in a man under 40 with type 1 diabetes. Sample: naive CD4+ T cells from blood. CDR3 residues: CASRRILAGHLLGEQFF. The DNA for the CDR3 is TGTGCCAGCAGGAGAATACTAGCGGGGCACCTACTAGGGGAGCAGTTCTTC.